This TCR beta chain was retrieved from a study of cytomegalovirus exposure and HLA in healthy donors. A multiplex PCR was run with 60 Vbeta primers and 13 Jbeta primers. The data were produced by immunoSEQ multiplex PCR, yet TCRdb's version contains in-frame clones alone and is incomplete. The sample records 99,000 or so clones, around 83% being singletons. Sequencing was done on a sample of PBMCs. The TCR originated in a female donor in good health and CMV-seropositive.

CDR3 bases: TGTGCCAGCAGTTTCCGAGGGCTCGAGCAGTACTTC. Its protein product is CASSFRGLEQYF. V and J are TRBV27 and TRBJ2-7, with D possibly TRBD2 on 5 matching bases. The CDR3 has 12 amino acids. V lost 3 bases and J lost 6, with 9 bases in between. Germline V gives CDR1 MNHEY, CDR2 SMNVEV (reference sequence).